Each of the 21 T cell receptor beta chains below was sequenced from the same sample in a study of CD8+CD57+ T cells in acquired aplastic anemia. Whoever was chosen for sequencing had shown CD8+CD57+ cell expansion by flow cytometry. The use of genomic DNA as template underpinned the TCR beta VDJ and CDR3 profiling. Via MiXCR, TCRdb re-called the reads, giving one row per CDR3 protein. The profile shows 150,000 or so distinct CDR3 sequences, around half of them singletons. Sequencing input: sorted CD4+, CD8+, or CD8+CD57+ T cells (not recorded which) from PBMCs. Receptor source: a human donor with aplastic anemia.

The chain is built from TRBV9 and TRBJ1-1; no reliable D call. CDR3 size: 14 residues. CDR1 is SGDLS, CDR2 YYNGEE, per germline. The V gene lost 5 bases and the J gene lost 1 base, with 12 bases spanning the gap. The CDR3 bases are TGTGCCAGCAGTGCTAGCTCCCCGAACACTGAAGCTTTCTTT. Amino acids: CASSASSPNTEAFF.

A note on this clonotype: This may stem from a read error, because a much larger clone lies one nucleotide away. The conserved closing phenylalanine or tryptophan is absent in this CDR3, likely reflecting a read error. CDR3 bases: TGTGCCAGCAGCGGCACTACCGGGGAGCTGTTTTCT. Amino acids: CASSGTTGELFS. The chain joins TRBV7-3 to TRBJ2-2; unclear D gene. The CDR3 is made up of 12 amino acids. V gave up 5 bases and J gave up 5 bases, with 6 bases separating them. Per germline, CDR1 SGHTA and CDR2 FQGTGA.

This chain uses TRBV20-1 with TRBJ1-2, with D perhaps TRBD1 (5 bases). Germline V gene data show CDR1 as DFQATT and CDR2 as SNEGSKA (reference sequence). The CDR3 contains 14 residues. V shed 3 bases and J shed 3 bases, with 14 bases lying between them. The CDR3 here is CSASDSDTDYGYTF. The CDR3 bases are TGCAGTGCTAGCGACTCGGACACGGACTATGGCTACACCTTC.

V usage is TRBV7-4 and J usage is TRBJ1-2; tentatively, D is TRBD1 (5 bases). Germline-derived CDR1 and CDR2 are SGHVT and SQSDAQ. The CDR3 has 16 amino acids. V lost 2 bases and J 7 bases, leaving 20 bases between the germline ends. In DNA form, the CDR3 reads TGTGCCAGCAGCTTATCGCAGACAGAAGGGGCCTTTGGCTACACCTTC. This translates into CASSLSQTEGAFGYTF.

This clonotype was observed many times. The gene calls are TRBV9 and TRBJ2-2, with a possible D match to TRBD1 (5 bases). Germline-derived CDR1 and CDR2 are SGDLS and YYNGEE. V was clipped by 3 bases and J by 6 bases, with 12 bases between them. This CDR3 region has 14 residues. The CDR3 reads CASSAQGSAGELFF. CDR3 nucleotide sequence: TGTGCCAGCAGCGCTCAGGGCTCTGCCGGGGAGCTGTTTTTT. The full variable domain, rest sourced from reference TRBV9 and TRBJ2-2, is DSGVTQTPKHLITATGQRVTLRCSPRSGDLSVYWYQQSLDQGLQFLIQYYNGEERAKGNILERFSAQQFPDLHSELNLSSLELGDSALYFCASSAQGSAGELFFGEGSRLTVL.

V gene TRBV11-1 combines with J gene TRBJ2-2, with D maybe TRBD2 (6 bases). Germline assignment: CDR1 SGHAT and CDR2 FQDESV (reference sequence). The CDR3 is made up of 17 amino acids. Trimming took 4 bases from V and 6 from J, leaving 21 bases between them. DNA for the CDR3: TGTGCCAGCAGCTCTTCGTTGGGGGGATCTCCTCCCGGGGAGCTGTTTTTT. Translated: CASSSSLGGSPPGELFF.

There are many counts of this clonotype. The rearrangement links TRBV27 to TRBJ1-1; a weak D match, TRBD1 (5 bases). V was trimmed by 2 bases and J by 3 bases, leaving 10 bases between them. The CDR3 length is 14 residues. From germline, CDR1 is MNHEY and CDR2 SMNVEV (reference sequence). The CDR3 protein is CASSLNRFDTEAFF. As DNA, the CDR3 is TGTGCCAGCAGTTTAAACAGGTTCGACACTGAAGCTTTCTTT.

This clonotype was seen many times. CDR3 loop: CASSPQDRVYEKLFF. In nucleotides, the CDR3 is TGTGCCAGCAGTCCCCAGGACAGGGTGTACGAAAAACTGTTTTTT. The genes are TRBV12-3 or TRBV12-4 and TRBJ1-4; TRBD1 agrees at 8 bases. This CDR3 comprises 15 residues. The ends lost 5 bases at V and 8 bases at J; junction bases unmatched: 10.

The count of this clonotype is one. The chain is built from TRBV6-1 and TRBJ2-7; 9 bases map to TRBD1. The CDR3 has 16 residues. V lost 7 bases to trimming and J lost 5 bases; unmatched junction nucleotides: 15. The germline V gene has CDR1 MNHNS and CDR2 SASEGT. CDR3 residues: CASTRFRTGVWHEQYF. The CDR3 DNA sequence: TGTGCCAGCACTAGATTTCGGACAGGGGTATGGCACGAGCAGTACTTC.

A note on this clonotype: A clone one base away is much larger, so this may be a read error. The V gene is TRBV12-3 or TRBV12-4, the J gene TRBJ1-1, with TRBD1 as a possible D gene (6 bases). The CDR3 consists of 15 residues. With 6 bases removed from V and 4 bases from J, the gap between germline ends came to 18 bases. The CDR3 DNA is TGTGCCAGCAGCCCCTACCTGGGGGGCGGCACTGAAGCTTTCTTT. It codes for CASSPYLGGGTEAFF.

This clonotype was recorded at least ten times. The chain combines TRBV9 with TRBJ2-1; TRBD2 might be the D (5 bases). Trimming took 4 bases from V and 7 from J, leaving 18 bases between them. There are 15 residues in the CDR3. Germline CDR1 reads SGDLS; CDR2 reads YYNGEE. The CDR3 region is CASSLPGSLSNEQFF. The CDR3 DNA follows: TGTGCCAGCAGCCTCCCGGGATCCTTAAGTAATGAGCAGTTCTTC. Full variable domain (outside the CDR3, taken from reference TRBV9 and TRBJ2-1): DSGVTQTPKHLITATGQRVTLRCSPRSGDLSVYWYQQSLDQGLQFLIQYYNGEERAKGNILERFSAQQFPDLHSELNLSSLELGDSALYFCASSLPGSLSNEQFFGPGTRLTVL.

This clonotype turned up a few times. The DNA for the CDR3 is TGTGCCAGCAGTGAAGCTACCCACGGCGGATTTACCCAGCATTTT. It translates to CASSEATHGGFTQHF. The chain has TRBV6-1 and TRBJ1-5, with D uncertain. The CDR3 is made up of 15 amino acids. CDR1 is MNHNS and CDR2 is SASEGT in the germline V gene. With 0 bases removed from V and 11 bases from J, the gap between germline ends came to 17 bases.

Sample share makes this clonotype medium-sized. This chain joins TRBV2 and TRBJ1-6; 7 bases align to TRBD1. The CDR3 is 14 residues long. The J segment lost 6 bases and the V segment lost 3 bases, leaving 2 bases of the junction unmatched. The germline CDR1 and CDR2 sequences are SNHLY and FYNNEI. This CDR3 is CASSETGRNSPLHF. CDR3 coding DNA: TGTGCCAGCAGTGAGACAGGGCGTAATTCACCCCTCCACTTT.

Concerning this clonotype itself: Relative to the germline gene, one junction end is altered; a read error may explain this. The gene calls are TRBV20-1 and TRBJ2-4; D call uncertain. The germline gives CDR1 DFQATT, CDR2 SNEGSKA (reference sequence). The CDR3 sequence is 14 residues long. The CDR3 here is CSAPWGLAENIQYF. The DNA for the CDR3 is TGCAGTGCTCCATGGGGTTTAGCCGAAAACATTCAGTACTTC.

The count of this clonotype is one. CDR3 nucleotide sequence: TGTGCCAGCAGCCGAAACGACAGGGGGCTCTACGAGCAGTACTTC. It yields the protein CASSRNDRGLYEQYF. This chain uses TRBV2 with TRBJ2-7; 10 bases are shared with TRBD1. This CDR3 region has 15 residues. Germline lookup yields CDR1 SNHLY and CDR2 FYNNEI. After removal of 6 bases from V and 3 bases from J, the junction contained 8 bases not matched to a gene.

Many counts were recorded for this clonotype. As DNA, the CDR3 is TGTGCCAGCAGACTCGGGGAAGGGGCGGGAGGCTACACCTTC. It codes for CASRLGEGAGGYTF. The chain joins TRBV6-1 to TRBJ1-2; TRBD1 might be the D (5 bases). CDR3 length equals 14 residues. Trimming left V 6 bases short and J 8 bases short, with 19 bases between. Germline assignment: CDR1 MNHNS and CDR2 SASEGT.

The table lists this clonotype with many counts. The rearrangement links TRBV12-3 or TRBV12-4 to TRBJ1-1; D gene unclear. The CDR3 extends over 16 amino acids. V was pared by 7 bases and J by 5 bases, with 23 bases between. The CDR3 DNA reads TGTGCCAGCACGAGAGGAGGAGGCCCGTGGTTTACTGAAGCTTTCTTT. Protein product: CASTRGGGPWFTEAFF.

CDR3 sequence (DNA): TGTGCCAGCAGCCAAGTGGGACAGGGGGATCGAAACATTCAGTACTTC. The encoded protein is CASSQVGQGDRNIQYF. V is TRBV4-2 and J is TRBJ2-4; TRBD1 aligns across 11 bases. The V and J ends lost 1 base and 6 bases, in that order; junction bases with no gene match: 5. Germline lookup yields CDR1 LGHNA and CDR2 YNFKEQ. CDR3 length: 16 residues.

V and J are TRBV24-1 and TRBJ2-7; no clear D. The ends were cut back, 3 bases at V and 5 bases at J, with 10 bases in the middle. This CDR3 is built from 13 residues. Germline values: CDR1 KGHDR, CDR2 SFDVKD. The CDR3 bases are TGTGCCACCAGTGATGGCACCATCCACGAGCAGTACTTC. This encodes CATSDGTIHEQYF.

This clonotype was observed at least ten times. This sequence joins TRBV6-1 and TRBJ2-3, with TRBD1 matching 10 bases. The V and J ends lost 4 bases and 1 base, in that order; junction bases with no gene match: 2. Germline V gene sequence: CDR1 MNHNS, CDR2 SASEGT. The CDR3 consists of 15 residues. CDR3 protein: CASSAGTGGTDTQYF. CDR3 in DNA: TGTGCCAGCAGTGCTGGGACAGGGGGCACAGATACGCAGTATTTT.

The chain recombines TRBV20-1 with TRBJ2-7, with D possibly being TRBD1 (6 bases). V shed 3 bases and J shed 5 bases, with 14 bases lying between them. Germline V gene sequence: CDR1 DFQATT, CDR2 SNEGSKA (reference sequence). The CDR3 extends over 13 amino acids. The CDR3 region has the DNA TGCAGTGCTAGCCACAGGGATGGCCACGAGCAGTACTTC. This sequence encodes CSASHRDGHEQYF.